This T cell receptor (beta chain) was profiled in a study of shared clonotypes between healthy human individuals. Study-wide points: The represented genetic and exposure-history diversity was limited by the small number of donors. Relative to clonotypes present in all four donors, those not shared had lower generation probabilities.

Naive CD8 cells were CD45RO-negative, positively selected for CCR7, excluding terminally differentiated effector memory CD45RA+ cells. Within Nashville, Tennessee resided all donors, each a Caucasian adult. The germline V and J ends were trimmed by 3 bases and 7 bases, with 13 bases remaining between them. The CDR3 extends over 13 amino acids. The germline V gene has CDR1 SNHLY and CDR2 FYNNEI. About this clone itself: Its antigen is unknown.

Authors' processing steps: ImmunoSEQ only sent back junction sequences with no quality scores, so filtering was done differently. The table came from immunoSEQ multiplex PCR; TCRdb's copy has only in-frame clones and leaves some out. V, J and clone size are taken as reported in that table, and D and trimming were inferred from the DNA itself. The sample lists under 2,000,000 clones; 85% to 95% were seen once. The chain is built from TRBV2 and TRBJ2-7, with no clear D. Sequencing input: naive CD8+ T cells sorted from blood. This TCR came from a man aged 18 to 30 in good health. CDR3 sequence reads: CASSESLWEEQYF. The CDR3 coding sequence is TGTGCCAGCAGTGAGTCCCTTTGGGAAGAGCAGTACTTC. The variable domain in full, with the rest retrieved from reference TRBV2 and TRBJ2-7, is EPEVTQTPSHQVTQMGQEVILRCVPISNHLYFYWYRQILGQKVEFLVSFYNNEISEKSEIFDDQFSVERPDGSNFTLKIRSTKLEDSAMYFCASSESLWEEQYFGPGTRLTVT.